This TCR beta chain was captured in a study of blood T cell repertoires in COVID-19. The overall study: Both acute and convalescent COVID-19 samples were obtained from the United States, Italy and Spain. PBMCs, B-cell-depleted T cells, or T cells were the source of the cDNA or gDNA that made up the material.

The J segment lost 8 bases and the V segment lost 6 bases, leaving 7 bases of the junction unmatched. CDR1 and CDR2 (germline): SEHNR, FQNEAQ (reference sequence). The CDR3 loop spans 15 amino acids. Source study methods: Researchers report that nucleated cell counts were estimated from reference gene primer amplification. The assay was immunoSEQ multiplex PCR, and TCRdb's table has in-frame clones only and misses some. The DNA was the basis for D and trimming; V, J and clone size are from that table. Of tens of thousands of clones listed, 86% are singletons. The chain carries TRBV7-9 and TRBJ1-6, with TRBD1 matching 10 bases. The sample was peripheral blood. This sequence was found in a man aged 50-59 years with acute or convalescent COVID-19. The CDR3 nucleotides are TGTGCCAGCAGTCGGGACAGGGGTTTAGATTCACCCCTCCACTTT. Encoded protein: CASSRDRGLDSPLHF.